Here is one T cell receptor beta chain with its context. The data were obtained in a study of blood T cell repertoires in COVID-19. This CDR3 has 14 amino acids. Per germline, CDR1 LGHDT and CDR2 YNNKEL (reference sequence). Trimming left V 2 bases short and J 5 bases short, with 12 bases between. Only in-frame clones appear in the TCRdb table, and some are missing; sequencing was by immunoSEQ multiplex PCR. The table lists roughly 30,000 clones, roughly 80% of them singletons. The genes are TRBV3-1 (or the pseudogene TRBV3-2) and TRBJ2-5; a weak D match, TRBD1 (5 bases). The receptor was isolated from a woman aged 60-75 years with acute or convalescent COVID-19. Sequenced material: peripheral blood. The CDR3 sequence is CASSQRAGWETQYF. As DNA, the CDR3 is TGTGCCAGCAGCCAAAGGGCAGGGTGGGAGACCCAGTACTTC.